The clone carrying this T cell receptor (beta chain) was detected only a few times. Its antigen remains unidentified. This sample is part of a study of cytomegalovirus exposure and HLA in healthy donors. Findings of the study overall: Available immune exposure information covered CMV serostatus only.

PCR employed 60 Vbeta and 13 Jbeta primers. Generated by immunoSEQ multiplex PCR, the TCRdb table keeps only in-frame clones and is missing some. The sample has around 210,000 clones, around four fifths seen once. There are 13 residues in the CDR3. With 2 bases removed from V and 5 bases from J, the gap between germline ends came to 9 bases. Germline CDR1 LGHNA, CDR2 YNFKEQ. The chain recombines TRBV4-2 with TRBJ2-5, with a possible D match to TRBD2 (5 bases). Sequences were obtained from PBMCs. The receptor was isolated from a man aged 50 to 59 in good health and CMV-seronegative. CDR3 nucleotide sequence: TGTGCCAGCAGCCAATCTAGAGGGGAGACCCAGTACTTC. Encoded protein: CASSQSRGETQYF.